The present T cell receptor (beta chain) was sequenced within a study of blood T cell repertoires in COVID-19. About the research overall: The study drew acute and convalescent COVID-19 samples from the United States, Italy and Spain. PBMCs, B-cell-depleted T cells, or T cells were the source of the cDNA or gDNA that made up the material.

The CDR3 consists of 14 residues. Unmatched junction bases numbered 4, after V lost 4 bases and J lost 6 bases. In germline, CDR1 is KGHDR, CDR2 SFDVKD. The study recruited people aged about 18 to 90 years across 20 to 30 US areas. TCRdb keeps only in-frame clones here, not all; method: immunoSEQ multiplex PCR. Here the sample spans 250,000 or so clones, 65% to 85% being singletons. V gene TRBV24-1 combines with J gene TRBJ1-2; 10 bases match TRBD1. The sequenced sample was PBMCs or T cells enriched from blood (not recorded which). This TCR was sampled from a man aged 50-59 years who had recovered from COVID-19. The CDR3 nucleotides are TGTGCCACCAGTGACTCGGACAGGGGGGATGGCTACACCTTC. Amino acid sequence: CATSDSDRGDGYTF.